The T cell receptor (beta chain) under discussion was sequenced for a study of blood T cell repertoires in COVID-19. The table came from immunoSEQ multiplex PCR; TCRdb's copy has only in-frame clones and leaves some out. The data show 160,000 or so clones, with 87% seen just once and 0.95% to 1.5% held by the top ten. The CDR3 is 20 residues long. With V trimmed by 4 bases and J by 1 base, 19 bases remained unmatched. The germline V gene has CDR1 KGHSH and CDR2 LQKENI. The material sequenced was PBMCs or T cells enriched from blood (not recorded which). The gene calls are TRBV18 and TRBJ1-5; 7 nucleotides align to TRBD1. The clonotype originates from a human donor with acute COVID-19. The donor label of this sample is uncertain. The DNA of the CDR3 is TGTGCCAGCTCACTCAACGCGATTCCACCGACAGGGAGAAGCAATCAGCCCCAGCATTTT. Translated, it gives CASSLNAIPPTGRSNQPQHF.